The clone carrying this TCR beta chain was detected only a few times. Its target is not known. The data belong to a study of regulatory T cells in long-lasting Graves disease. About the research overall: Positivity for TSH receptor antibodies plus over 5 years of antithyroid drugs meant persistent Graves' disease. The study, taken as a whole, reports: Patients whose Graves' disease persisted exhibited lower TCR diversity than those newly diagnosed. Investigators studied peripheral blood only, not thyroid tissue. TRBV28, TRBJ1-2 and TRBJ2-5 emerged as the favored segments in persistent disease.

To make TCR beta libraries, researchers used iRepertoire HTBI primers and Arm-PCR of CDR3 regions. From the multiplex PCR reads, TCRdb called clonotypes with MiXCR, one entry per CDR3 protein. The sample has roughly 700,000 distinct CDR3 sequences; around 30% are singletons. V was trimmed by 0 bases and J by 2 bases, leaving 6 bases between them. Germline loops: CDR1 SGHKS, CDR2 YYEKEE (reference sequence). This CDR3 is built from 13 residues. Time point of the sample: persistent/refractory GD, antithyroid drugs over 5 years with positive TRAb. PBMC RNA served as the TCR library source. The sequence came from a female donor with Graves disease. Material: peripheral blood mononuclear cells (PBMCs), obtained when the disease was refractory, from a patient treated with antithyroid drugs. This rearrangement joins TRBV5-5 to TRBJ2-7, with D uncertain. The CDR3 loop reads CASSLATAYEQYF. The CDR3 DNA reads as TGTGCCAGCAGCTTGGCAACAGCCTACGAGCAGTACTTC.